Below are 12 T cell receptor beta chains sequenced from a single sample in a study of cytomegalovirus exposure and HLA in healthy donors. 13 Jbeta primers and 60 Vbeta primers were used for the PCR. Sequencing used immunoSEQ multiplex PCR; TCRdb keeps in-frame clones, though not all of them. The top ten hold roughly 3.3% of the sample, which has around 97,000 clones, around 61% seen once. The sample comprised PBMCs. These receptors were obtained from a woman aged 45-59 years in good health and CMV-seronegative.

Written as DNA, the CDR3 is TGCGCCAGCAGTGAGGTGGAGGGGTGGTCCTACGAGCAGTACTTC. Residues: CASSEVEGWSYEQYF. This chain uses TRBV10-1 with TRBJ2-7; weak D call: TRBD2 (6 bases). Germline CDR1 reads WNHNN; CDR2 reads SYGVQD (reference sequence). The length of the CDR3 is 15 residues. V was clipped by 2 bases and J by 1 base, with 12 bases between them.

This sequence joins TRBV6-1 and TRBJ2-1, with D possibly matching TRBD1 (8 bases). Germline-derived CDR1 and CDR2 are MNHNS and SASEGT. The CDR3 has 18 residues. Trimming stripped 4 bases from V and 10 bases from J, with 29 bases between. CDR3 DNA: TGTGCCAGCAGTGCAGTTCCCCCGGTTACAGGGGGGGTGAGGGAGCAGTTCTTC. It specifies CASSAVPPVTGGVREQFF.

A few counts support this clone. This chain joins TRBV25-1 and TRBJ2-7; TRBD2 is a possible D gene (5 bases). CDR1 and CDR2 (germline): MGHDK, SYGVNS. The CDR3 has 16 residues. Trimming cost V 11 bases and J 3 bases, with 26 bases left between them. The CDR3 region is CAGPTPLGVPSYEQYF. In nucleotides, the CDR3 is TGTGCCGGGCCCACCCCTCTCGGGGTGCCGAGCTACGAGCAGTACTTC.

V is TRBV28 and J is TRBJ2-3; TRBD2 might be the D (6 bases). The germline V gene encodes CDR1 MDHEN and CDR2 SYDVKM. V lost 5 bases and J 2 bases, leaving 14 bases between the germline ends. This CDR3 has 15 residues. The chain's CDR3 is CASSRASVLTDTQYF. Written as DNA, the CDR3 is TGTGCCAGCAGTAGGGCTAGCGTACTCACAGATACGCAGTATTTT.

In this sample, this clone turned up once. The V and J genes are TRBV5-1 and TRBJ1-5; 11 bases line up with TRBD1. Germline V gives CDR1 SGHRS, CDR2 YFSETQ. V gave up 4 bases and J gave up 4 bases; unmatched junction bases: 4. The CDR3 contains 15 residues. In nucleotides, the CDR3 is TGCGCCAGCAGCGCCGGGACAGGGGGAAATCAGCCCCAGCATTTT. Its translation is CASSAGTGGNQPQHF.

V is TRBV5-1 and J is TRBJ2-7; 7 bases are a match to TRBD1. V lost 4 bases, J lost 4 bases, and 14 bases stayed unmatched. In germline, CDR1 is SGHRS, CDR2 YFSETQ. This CDR3 is 16 amino acids long. This CDR3 reads CASSPRDSRELYEQYF. DNA for the CDR3: TGCGCCAGCAGCCCCCGGGACAGCCGAGAATTATACGAGCAGTACTTC.

This clone was counted once. The chain uses TRBV5-1 and TRBJ2-7; the D gene is possibly TRBD1 (5 bases). The CDR3 contains 14 residues. Between the trimmed V and J ends, which lost 6 bases and 3 bases, there was a span of 16 bases. Germline assignment: CDR1 SGHRS and CDR2 YFSETQ. CDR3: CASNPQGAVYEQYF. In nucleotides, the CDR3 is TGCGCCAGCAACCCCCAGGGTGCCGTCTACGAGCAGTACTTC.

The chain is built from TRBV19 and TRBJ2-2; tentatively, D is TRBD2 (5 bases). With 0 bases removed from V and 4 bases from J, the gap between germline ends came to 18 bases. Germline V gene sequence: CDR1 LNHDA, CDR2 SQIVND (reference sequence). The CDR3 contains 18 residues. CDR3 DNA: TGTGCCAGTAGTATAGACGGGGAAATGTCTGGAGGCACCGGGGAGCTGTTTTTT. It specifies CASSIDGEMSGGTGELFF.

The chain uses TRBV2 and TRBJ2-3; TRBD1 matches 8 bases. This CDR3 has 14 residues. CDR1 and CDR2 (germline): SNHLY, FYNNEI. The ends lost 6 bases at V and 6 bases at J; junction bases unmatched: 8. CDR3 residues: CASRADRDWDTQYF. In DNA, the CDR3 is TGTGCCAGCAGGGCGGACAGGGATTGGGATACGCAGTATTTT.

The V and J genes are TRBV9 and TRBJ2-1; D gene ambiguous. The CDR3 is made up of 13 amino acids. Germline V lookup: CDR1 SGDLS, CDR2 YYNGEE. V dropped 0 bases and J dropped 7 bases, with 8 bases sitting between them. This CDR3 reads CASSVDHGNEQFF. CDR3 nucleotide sequence: TGTGCCAGCAGCGTAGATCACGGGAATGAGCAGTTCTTC.

V gene TRBV29-1 combines with J gene TRBJ2-3, with 7 bases that match TRBD2. The CDR3 contains 14 residues. Trimming took 3 bases from V and 5 from J; bases not matched to a gene: 8. From germline, CDR1 is SQVTM and CDR2 ANQGSEA. CDR3 residues: CSVDGLADLDTQYF. In DNA, the CDR3 is TGCAGCGTTGATGGCCTAGCGGATTTAGATACGCAGTATTTT.

The rearrangement uses TRBV27 and TRBJ1-4; possibly TRBD1 for D (5 bases). Germline lookup yields CDR1 MNHEY and CDR2 SMNVEV (reference sequence). The CDR3 loop spans 15 amino acids. V was pared by 5 bases and J by 7 bases, with 17 bases between. CDR3 sequence (DNA): TGTGCCAGCAGTAAACGCTCAGGGTGGAGTGAAAAACTGTTTTTT. It translates to CASSKRSGWSEKLFF.